The 11 T cell receptor beta chains presented below share a single source sample, sequenced in a study of blood T cell repertoires in COVID-19. Libraries were prepared by immunoSEQ multiplex PCR; TCRdb keeps only in-frame clonotypes and omits some of them. Among almost 80,000 clones listed, around 90% were seen once. Material: peripheral blood. Receptors were obtained from a woman of 80 years or more with acute or convalescent COVID-19.

V usage is TRBV6-5 and J usage is TRBJ1-2; maybe TRBD1 (5 bases). The CDR3 length is 13 residues. Germline values: CDR1 MNHEY, CDR2 SVGAGI. Trimming left V 8 bases short and J 6 bases short, with 16 bases between. In DNA, the CDR3 is TGTGCCAGCGGCTACGGGGGTGTCGATGGCTACACCTTC. The encoded protein is CASGYGGVDGYTF.

The chain recombines TRBV18 with TRBJ2-2; 10 bases agree with TRBD1. CDR1 is KGHSH and CDR2 is LQKENI in the germline V gene. CDR3 length: 16 amino acids. V trimming: 4 bases; J trimming: 1 base; junction bases outside the gene matches: 3. The CDR3 DNA is TGTGCCAGCTCACTCCGGGACAGGGGGAACACCGGGGAGCTGTTTTTT. Translated, it gives CASSLRDRGNTGELFF.

V gene TRBV7-2 combines with J gene TRBJ2-2; TRBD1 is a possible D gene (5 bases). The CDR3 covers 15 residues. Germline V gene lookup returns CDR1 SGHTA and CDR2 FQGNSA. The V end was cut by 7 bases, the J end by 9 bases, with 21 bases between. The CDR3 nucleotides are TGTGCCAGCAACGAAGGGGCAGCTCCTGCCAGGGAGCTGTTTTTT. It is translated as CASNEGAAPARELFF. Complete variable domain (other parts from reference TRBV7-2 and TRBJ2-2): GAGVSQSPSNKVTEKGKDVELRCDPISGHTALYWYRQSLGQGLEFLIYFQGNSAPDKSGLPSDRFSAERTGGSVSTLTIQRTQQEDSAVYLCASNEGAAPARELFFGEGSRLTVL.

The chain has TRBV28 and TRBJ2-7; D is possibly TRBD1 (5 bases). The CDR3 extends over 11 amino acids. Germline V CDR1 and CDR2: MDHEN, SYDVKM. The V end lost 8 bases, the J end lost 4 bases, and 9 bases lay between the germline ends. CDR3 amino acids: CASLRGYEQYF. The CDR3 DNA is TGTGCCAGCCTTAGGGGTTACGAGCAGTACTTC.

The chain links TRBV5-1 to TRBJ2-5; 9 nucleotides line up with TRBD2. CDR3 length equals 15 residues. Per germline, CDR1 SGHRS and CDR2 YFSETQ. Trimming cost V 7 bases and J 5 bases; bases outside gene matches: 12. This CDR3 is CASGRGSGRWETQYF. The CDR3 DNA is TGCGCCAGCGGCCGGGGTAGCGGGAGATGGGAGACCCAGTACTTC. Full variable domain (rest looked up from reference TRBV5-1 and TRBJ2-5): KAGVTQTPRYLIKTRGQQVTLSCSPISGHRSVSWYQQTPGQGLQFLFEYFSETQRNKGNFPGRFSGRQFSNSRSEMNVSTLELGDSALYLCASGRGSGRWETQYFGPGTRLLVL.

The rearrangement joins TRBV14 to TRBJ2-1; the match to TRBD2 covers 10 bases. The CDR3 is 19 residues long. Trimming at V came to 5 bases and at J to 6 bases, leaving 19 bases not matched to a gene. The germline gives CDR1 SGHDN, CDR2 FVKESK. CDR3 in amino acids: CASSARRLAGAFPGNEQFF. DNA for the CDR3: TGTGCCAGCAGCGCCAGGCGTCTAGCGGGGGCTTTCCCGGGCAATGAGCAGTTCTTC.

V gene TRBV2 combines with J gene TRBJ2-7; 13 nucleotides align to TRBD2. V dropped 3 bases and J dropped 5; count of bases not matched to a gene: 1. CDR1 is SNHLY, CDR2 FYNNEI, per germline. This CDR3 has 14 amino acids. The CDR3 reads CASSETSGRNEQYF. In DNA, the CDR3 is TGTGCCAGCAGTGAGACTAGCGGGAGGAACGAGCAGTACTTC.

The chain combines TRBV2 with TRBJ2-7, with a weak D call TRBD2 (6 bases). Trimming cost V 7 bases and J 2 bases, with 9 bases left between them. The CDR3 is 12 residues long. The germline V gene has CDR1 SNHLY and CDR2 FYNNEI. The CDR3 sequence is CASTSGAYEQYF. The CDR3 region has the DNA TGTGCCAGCACATCGGGAGCCTACGAGCAGTACTTC.

The rearrangement links TRBV7-8 to TRBJ1-1; D is uncertain. The CDR3 loop spans 11 amino acids. Germline V gene lookup returns CDR1 SGHVS and CDR2 FQNEAQ. V lost 7 bases, J lost 4 bases, and 7 bases lay in between. CDR3 sequence: CASKQTTEAFF. CDR3 DNA: TGTGCCAGCAAGCAAACCACTGAAGCTTTCTTT.

J is TRBJ1-3 and V is TRBV7-2; D ambiguous. The V gene lost 5 bases and the J gene lost 4 bases, with 9 bases spanning the gap. Germline V lookup: CDR1 SGHTA, CDR2 FQGNSA. This CDR3 has 13 residues. CDR3 DNA: TGTGCCAGCAGCGCGGCCGTGGGAAACACCATATATTTT. The encoded protein is CASSAAVGNTIYF.

The chain combines TRBV6-6 with TRBJ1-2; 8 nucleotides align to TRBD1. The CDR3 is made up of 13 amino acids. The ends lost 5 bases at V and 4 bases at J; junction bases unmatched: 3. The germline gives CDR1 MNHNY, CDR2 SVGAGI (reference sequence). For the CDR3, the DNA is TGTGCCAGCAGTCCAGGGGGCCCCTATGGCTACACCTTC. This encodes CASSPGGPYGYTF.